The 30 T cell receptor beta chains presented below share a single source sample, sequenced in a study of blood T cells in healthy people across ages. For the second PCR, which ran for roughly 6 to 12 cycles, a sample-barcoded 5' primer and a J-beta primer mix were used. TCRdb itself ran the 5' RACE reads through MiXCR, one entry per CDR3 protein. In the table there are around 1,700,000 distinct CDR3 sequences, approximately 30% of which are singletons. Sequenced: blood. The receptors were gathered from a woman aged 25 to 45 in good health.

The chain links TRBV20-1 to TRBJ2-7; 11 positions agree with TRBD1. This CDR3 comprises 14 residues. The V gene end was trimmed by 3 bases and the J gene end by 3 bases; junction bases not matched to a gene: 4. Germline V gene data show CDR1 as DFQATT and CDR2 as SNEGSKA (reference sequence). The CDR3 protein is CSARWDRGGYEQYF. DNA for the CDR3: TGCAGTGCTAGGTGGGACAGGGGGGGCTACGAGCAGTACTTC.

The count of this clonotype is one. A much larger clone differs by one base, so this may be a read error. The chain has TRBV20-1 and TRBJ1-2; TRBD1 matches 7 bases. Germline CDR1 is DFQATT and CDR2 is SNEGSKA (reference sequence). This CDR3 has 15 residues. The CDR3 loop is CGARGSAGGNYGYTF. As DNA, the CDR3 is TGCGGTGCTAGAGGGTCGGCAGGGGGAAACTATGGCTACACCTTC.

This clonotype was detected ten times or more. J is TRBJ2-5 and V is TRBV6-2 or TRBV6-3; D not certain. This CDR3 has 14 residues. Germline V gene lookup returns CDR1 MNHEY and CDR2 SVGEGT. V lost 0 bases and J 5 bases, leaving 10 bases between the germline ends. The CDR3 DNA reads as TGTGCCAGCAGTTACTCGATTTTGATGGAGACCCAGTACTTC. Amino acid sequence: CASSYSILMETQYF.

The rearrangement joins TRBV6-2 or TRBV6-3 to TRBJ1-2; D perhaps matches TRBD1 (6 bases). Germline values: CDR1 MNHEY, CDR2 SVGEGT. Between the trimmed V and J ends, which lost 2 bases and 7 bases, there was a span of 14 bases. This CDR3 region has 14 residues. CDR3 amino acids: CASSYVRQAGGYTF. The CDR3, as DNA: TGTGCCAGCAGTTACGTCCGACAGGCCGGTGGCTACACCTTC.

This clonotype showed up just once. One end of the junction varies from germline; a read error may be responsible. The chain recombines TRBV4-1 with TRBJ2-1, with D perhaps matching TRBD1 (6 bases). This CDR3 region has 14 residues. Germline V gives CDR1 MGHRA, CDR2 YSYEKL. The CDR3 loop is CASSQGASANGQFF. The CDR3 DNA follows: TGCGCCAGCAGCCAGGGGGCGAGTGCGAATGGGCAGTTCTTC.

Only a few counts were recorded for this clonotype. The CDR3 is CASSSTLTANYGYTF. DNA for the CDR3: TGTGCCAGTAGTTCTACCCTGACAGCCAACTATGGCTACACCTTC. This rearrangement joins TRBV19 to TRBJ1-2; tentatively, D is TRBD1 (5 bases). The CDR3 is 15 amino acids. V lost 5 bases and J 2 bases, leaving 15 bases between the germline ends. The germline gives CDR1 LNHDA, CDR2 SQIVND (reference sequence). Based on the CDR3 plus reference TRBV19 and TRBJ1-2, the full variable domain is DGGITQSPKYLFRKEGQNVTLSCEQNLNHDAMYWYRQDPGQGLRLIYYSQIVNDFQKGDIAEGYSVSREKKESFPLTVTSAQKNPTAFYLCASSSTLTANYGYTFGSGTRLTVV.

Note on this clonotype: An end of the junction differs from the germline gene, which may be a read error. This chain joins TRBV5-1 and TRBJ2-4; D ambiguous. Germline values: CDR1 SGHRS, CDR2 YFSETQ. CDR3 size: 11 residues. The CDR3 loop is CVSSLDHTQYF. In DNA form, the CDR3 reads TGCGTCAGCAGTTTAGACCATACCCAGTACTTC.

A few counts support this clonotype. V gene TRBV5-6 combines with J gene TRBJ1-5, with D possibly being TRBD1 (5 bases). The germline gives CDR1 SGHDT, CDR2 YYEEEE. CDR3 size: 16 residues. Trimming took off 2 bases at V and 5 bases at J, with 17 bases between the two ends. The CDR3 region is CASSLYGSGRDQPQHF. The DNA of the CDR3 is TGTGCCAGCAGCTTATATGGTTCAGGGCGCGATCAGCCCCAGCATTTT.

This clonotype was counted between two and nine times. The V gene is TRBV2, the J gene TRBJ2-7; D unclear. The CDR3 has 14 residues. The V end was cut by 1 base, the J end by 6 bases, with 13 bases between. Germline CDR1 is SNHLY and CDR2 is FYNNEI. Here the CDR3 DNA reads TGTGCCAGCAGTGAAGGGACGGATCCGGGCGAGCAGTACTTC. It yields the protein CASSEGTDPGEQYF.

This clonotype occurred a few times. As DNA, the CDR3 is TGCGCCAGCAGTGAGCGCCGATACAATGAGCAGTTCTTC. Translation gives CASSERRYNEQFF. V is TRBV10-1 and J is TRBJ2-1; D call uncertain. Germline V gives CDR1 WNHNN, CDR2 SYGVQD (reference sequence). This CDR3 is built from 13 residues. V lost 2 bases, J lost 4 bases, and 6 bases lay in between.

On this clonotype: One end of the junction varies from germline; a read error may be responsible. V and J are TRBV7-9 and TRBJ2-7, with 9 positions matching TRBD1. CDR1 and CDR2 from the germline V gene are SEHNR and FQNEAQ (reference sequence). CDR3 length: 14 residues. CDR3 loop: CASSQQGAPYEQDF. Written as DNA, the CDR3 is TGTGCCAGCAGTCAACAGGGGGCACCCTACGAGCAGGACTTC.

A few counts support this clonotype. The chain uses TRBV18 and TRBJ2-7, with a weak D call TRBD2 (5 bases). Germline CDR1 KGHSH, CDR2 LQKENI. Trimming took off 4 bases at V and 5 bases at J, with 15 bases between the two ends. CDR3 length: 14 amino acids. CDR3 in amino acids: CASSRLEGPNEQYF. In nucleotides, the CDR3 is TGTGCCAGCTCACGTCTCGAGGGCCCCAACGAGCAGTACTTC.

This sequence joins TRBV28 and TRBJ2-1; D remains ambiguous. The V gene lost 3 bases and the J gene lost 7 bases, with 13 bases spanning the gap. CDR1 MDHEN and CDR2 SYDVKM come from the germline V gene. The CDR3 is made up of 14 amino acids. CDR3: CASSFGPGLNEQFF. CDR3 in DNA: TGTGCCAGCAGTTTCGGACCAGGTCTAAATGAGCAGTTCTTC.

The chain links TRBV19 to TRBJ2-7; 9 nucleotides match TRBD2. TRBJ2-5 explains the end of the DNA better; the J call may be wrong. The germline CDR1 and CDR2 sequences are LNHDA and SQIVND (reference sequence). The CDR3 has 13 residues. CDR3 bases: TGTGCCAGTAGTAAGACTAGCGGAGAGACCCAGTACTTC. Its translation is CASSKTSGETQYF.

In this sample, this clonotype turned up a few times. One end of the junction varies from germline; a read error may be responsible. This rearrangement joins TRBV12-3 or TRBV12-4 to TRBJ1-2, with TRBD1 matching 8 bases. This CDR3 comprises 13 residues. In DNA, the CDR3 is TGTACCAGCAGTCAGGACAGGGTTTATGGCTACACCTTC. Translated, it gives CTSSQDRVYGYTF.

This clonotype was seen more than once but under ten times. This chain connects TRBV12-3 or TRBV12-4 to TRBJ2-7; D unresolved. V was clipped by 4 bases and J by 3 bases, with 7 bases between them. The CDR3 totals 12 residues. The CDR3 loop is CASSSIDYEQYF. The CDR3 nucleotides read TGTGCCAGCAGTTCAATAGACTACGAGCAGTACTTC.

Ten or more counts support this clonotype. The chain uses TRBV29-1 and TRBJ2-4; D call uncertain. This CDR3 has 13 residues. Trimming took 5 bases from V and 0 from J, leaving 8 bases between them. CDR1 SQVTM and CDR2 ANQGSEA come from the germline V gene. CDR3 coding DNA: TGCAGCGTTAAGGATCTAGCCAAAAACATTCAGTACTTC. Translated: CSVKDLAKNIQYF.

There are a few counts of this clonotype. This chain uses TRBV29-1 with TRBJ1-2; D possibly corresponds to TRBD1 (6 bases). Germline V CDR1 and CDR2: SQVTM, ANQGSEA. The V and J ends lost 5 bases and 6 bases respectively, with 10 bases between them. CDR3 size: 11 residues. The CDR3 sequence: CSVQSGDGYTF. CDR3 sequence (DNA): TGCAGCGTTCAGTCAGGGGATGGCTACACCTTC.

The CDR3 spells CASSLPPGTEAFF. The CDR3 DNA sequence: TGTGCCAGCAGCCTTCCCCCCGGGACTGAAGCTTTCTTT. The rearrangement uses TRBV7-9 and TRBJ1-1; D is undetermined. V lost 5 bases and J 5 bases, leaving 12 bases between the germline ends. CDR1 is SEHNR, CDR2 FQNEAQ, per germline (reference sequence). The CDR3 extends over 13 amino acids.

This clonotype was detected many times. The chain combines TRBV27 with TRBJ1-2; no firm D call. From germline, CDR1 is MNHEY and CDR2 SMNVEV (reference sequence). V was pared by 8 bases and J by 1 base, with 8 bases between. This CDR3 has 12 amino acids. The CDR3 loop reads CASAGINYGYTF. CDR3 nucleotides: TGTGCCAGCGCCGGGATTAACTATGGCTACACCTTC.

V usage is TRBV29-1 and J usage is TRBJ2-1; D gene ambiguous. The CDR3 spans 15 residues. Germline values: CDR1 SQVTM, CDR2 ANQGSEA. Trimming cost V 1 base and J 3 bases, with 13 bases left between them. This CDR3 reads CSVEGQAFYYNEQFF. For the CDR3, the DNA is TGCAGCGTTGAAGGGCAGGCCTTCTACTACAATGAGCAGTTCTTC.

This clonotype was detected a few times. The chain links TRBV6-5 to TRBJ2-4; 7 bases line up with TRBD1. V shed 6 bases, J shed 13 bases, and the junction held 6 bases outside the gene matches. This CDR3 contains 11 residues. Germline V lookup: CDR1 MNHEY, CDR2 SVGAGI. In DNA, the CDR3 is TGTGCCAGCAGCCAGACAGGGTTACAGTACTTC. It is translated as CASSQTGLQYF.

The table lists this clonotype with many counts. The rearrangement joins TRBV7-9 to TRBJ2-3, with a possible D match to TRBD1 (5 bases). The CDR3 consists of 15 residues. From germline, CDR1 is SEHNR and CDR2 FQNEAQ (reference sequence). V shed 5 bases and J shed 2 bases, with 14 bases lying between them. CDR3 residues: CASSQRQGTTDTQYF. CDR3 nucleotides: TGTGCCAGCAGCCAACGTCAGGGAACCACAGATACGCAGTATTTT.

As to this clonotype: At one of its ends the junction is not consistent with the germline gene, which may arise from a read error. The CDR3 reads CTSSPQEEGAVGSTF. CDR3 bases: TGTACCAGCAGCCCCCAAGAGGAGGGGGCGGTCGGATCCACCTTC. V and J are TRBV7-9 and TRBJ1-2; 7 bases are a match to TRBD1. This CDR3 spans 15 amino acids. The germline V gene has CDR1 SEHNR and CDR2 FQNEAQ (reference sequence).

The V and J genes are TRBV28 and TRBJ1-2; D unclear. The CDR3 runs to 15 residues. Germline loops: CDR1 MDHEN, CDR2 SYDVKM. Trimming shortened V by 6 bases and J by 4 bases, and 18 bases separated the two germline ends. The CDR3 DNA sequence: TGTGCCAGCAGCCAGCCCAGTGGTGCACCCTATGGCTACACCTTC. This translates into CASSQPSGAPYGYTF.

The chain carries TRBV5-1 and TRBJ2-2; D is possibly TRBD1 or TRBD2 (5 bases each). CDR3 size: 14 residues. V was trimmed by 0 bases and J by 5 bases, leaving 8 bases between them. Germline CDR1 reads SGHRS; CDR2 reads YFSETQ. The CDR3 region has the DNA TGCGCCAGCAGCTTGGGGGGGACGACCGGGGAGCTGTTTTTT. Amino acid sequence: CASSLGGTTGELFF.

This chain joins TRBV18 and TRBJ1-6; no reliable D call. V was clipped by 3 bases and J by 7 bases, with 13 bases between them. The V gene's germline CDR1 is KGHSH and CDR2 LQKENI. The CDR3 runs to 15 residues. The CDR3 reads CASSPEAVWNSPLHF. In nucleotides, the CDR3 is TGTGCCAGCTCACCTGAGGCAGTTTGGAATTCACCCCTCCACTTT.

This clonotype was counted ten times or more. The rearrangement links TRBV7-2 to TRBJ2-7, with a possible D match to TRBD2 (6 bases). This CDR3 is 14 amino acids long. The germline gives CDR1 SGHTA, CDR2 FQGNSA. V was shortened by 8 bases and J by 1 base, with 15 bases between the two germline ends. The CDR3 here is CASLAAGNSYEQYF. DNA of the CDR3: TGTGCCAGCTTGGCAGCGGGCAATTCCTACGAGCAGTACTTC.

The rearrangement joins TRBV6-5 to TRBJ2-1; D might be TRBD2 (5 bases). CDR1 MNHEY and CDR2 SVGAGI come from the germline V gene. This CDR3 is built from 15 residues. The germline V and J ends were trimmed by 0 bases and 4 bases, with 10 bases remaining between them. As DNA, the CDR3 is TGTGCCAGCAGTTACTCTTTGGGGAGATACAATGAGCAGTTCTTC. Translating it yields CASSYSLGRYNEQFF.

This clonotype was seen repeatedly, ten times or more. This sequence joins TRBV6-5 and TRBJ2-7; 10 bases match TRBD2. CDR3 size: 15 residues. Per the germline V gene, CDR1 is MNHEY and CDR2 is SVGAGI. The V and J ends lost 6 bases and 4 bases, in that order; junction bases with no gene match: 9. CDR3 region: CASSRGLAEPYEQYF. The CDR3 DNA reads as TGTGCCAGCAGCCGCGGACTAGCGGAACCTTACGAGCAGTACTTC.